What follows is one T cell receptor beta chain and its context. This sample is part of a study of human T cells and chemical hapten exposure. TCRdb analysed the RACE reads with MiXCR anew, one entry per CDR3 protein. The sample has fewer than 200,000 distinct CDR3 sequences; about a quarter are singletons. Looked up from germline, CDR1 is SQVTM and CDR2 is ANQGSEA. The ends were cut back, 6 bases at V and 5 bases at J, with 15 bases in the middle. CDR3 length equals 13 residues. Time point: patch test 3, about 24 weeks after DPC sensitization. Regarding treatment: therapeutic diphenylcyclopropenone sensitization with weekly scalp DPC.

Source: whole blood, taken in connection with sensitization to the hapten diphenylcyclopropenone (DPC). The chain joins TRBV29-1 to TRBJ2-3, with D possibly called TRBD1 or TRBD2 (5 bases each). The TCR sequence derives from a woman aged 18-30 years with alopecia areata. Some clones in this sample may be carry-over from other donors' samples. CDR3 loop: CSVIGTNGDTQYF. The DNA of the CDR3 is TGCAGCGTAATAGGGACCAACGGAGATACGCAGTATTTT.